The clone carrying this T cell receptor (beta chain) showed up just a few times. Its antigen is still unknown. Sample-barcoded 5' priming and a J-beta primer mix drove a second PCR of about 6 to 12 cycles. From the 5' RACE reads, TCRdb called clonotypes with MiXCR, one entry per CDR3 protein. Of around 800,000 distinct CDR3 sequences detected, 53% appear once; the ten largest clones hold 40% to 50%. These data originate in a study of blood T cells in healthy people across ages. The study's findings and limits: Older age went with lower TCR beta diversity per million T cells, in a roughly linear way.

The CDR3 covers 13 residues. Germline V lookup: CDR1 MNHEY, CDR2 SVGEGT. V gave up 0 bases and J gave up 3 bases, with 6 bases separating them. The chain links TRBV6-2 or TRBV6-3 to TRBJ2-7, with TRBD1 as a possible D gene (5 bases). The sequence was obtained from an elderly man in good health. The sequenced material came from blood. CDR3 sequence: CASSYSRVYEQYF. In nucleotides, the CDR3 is TGTGCCAGCAGTTACTCCAGGGTCTACGAGCAGTACTTC.